This T cell receptor beta chain was observed in a study of technical replicates of blood from a handful of donors. Germline CDR1 reads SNHLY; CDR2 reads FYNNEI. Deletions cut 7 bases from V and 5 bases from J, with 14 bases between. The CDR3 covers 13 residues. Here immunoSEQ multiplex PCR was the method, and the copy in TCRdb shows in-frame clones only, minus some. This table holds around 73,000 clones, approximately 91% found once. The chain couples TRBV2 to TRBJ1-1; no clear D. The sequence came from a human donor in good health. Some clones in this sample may be carry-over from other donors' samples. The sequenced sample was PBMCs. CDR3 protein: CASIPFLRTEAFF. For the CDR3, the DNA is TGTGCCAGCATTCCATTCTTGAGGACTGAAGCTTTCTTT.